The 5 T cell receptor beta chains reported below all come from one sample, sequenced in a study of T cells after yellow fever vaccination. MiXCR, applied by TCRdb to the 5' RACE reads, yields one record per CDR3 protein. This repertoire shows around 400,000 distinct CDR3 sequences, 9.5% to 13% found once; its top ten account for more than 15%. Source: PBMCs, taken on the day of the first yellow fever vaccination. The receptors stem from a man between 18 and 35 years old who received the YFV17D yellow fever vaccine.

A few counts support this clonotype. The chain employs TRBV7-2 and TRBJ1-5, with 7 nucleotides matching TRBD1. Germline CDR1 and CDR2: SGHTA and FQGNSA. This CDR3 comprises 13 residues. V was pared by 5 bases and J by 5 bases, with 3 bases of the junction left unmatched. The CDR3 is CASSTQGYQPQHF. DNA for the CDR3: TGTGCCAGCAGCACACAGGGGTATCAGCCCCAGCATTTT.

The gene calls are TRBV14 and TRBJ2-5; TRBD2 might be the D (5 bases). Germline values: CDR1 SGHDN, CDR2 FVKESK. Trimming pared 4 bases from V and 1 base from J, leaving 37 bases between. The CDR3 consists of 23 residues. The CDR3 nucleotides read TGTGCCAGCAGCCCGACTCCGACTAAAATATTGGAACTGGGAAGGTCAGCCCAAGAGACCCAGTACTTC. It is translated as CASSPTPTKILELGRSAQETQYF.

The rearrangement joins TRBV7-9 to TRBJ1-1; 11 bases map to TRBD1. The CDR3 loop spans 17 amino acids. The junction had 8 bases not matched to a gene; V was cut back by 4 bases and J by 1 base. Germline CDR1 and CDR2: SEHNR and FQNEAQ (reference sequence). The CDR3 region is CASSSKRTGGRNTEAFF. The DNA of the CDR3 is TGTGCCAGCAGCTCAAAAAGGACAGGGGGCCGGAACACTGAAGCTTTCTTT. The entire variable domain, with the rest obtained from reference TRBV7-9 and TRBJ1-1, is as follows: DTGVSQNPRHKITKRGQNVTFRCDPISEHNRLYWYRQTLGQGPEFLTYFQNEAQLEKSRLLSDRFSAERPKGSFSTLEIQRTEQGDSAMYLCASSSKRTGGRNTEAFFGQGTRLTVV.

The table lists this clonotype with a few counts. The chain carries TRBV29-1 and TRBJ1-5, with D maybe TRBD1 (6 bases). With 6 bases removed from V and 7 bases from J, the gap between germline ends came to 16 bases. Germline V gene data show CDR1 as SQVTM and CDR2 as ANQGSEA. CDR3 length: 13 residues. The CDR3 nucleotides are TGCAGCGTGACACAGGGAGTAGGGCAGCCCCAGCATTTT. Amino acids: CSVTQGVGQPQHF.

The J gene is TRBJ2-5, the V gene TRBV29-1, with no clear D. V lost 6 bases and J 0 bases, leaving 5 bases between the germline ends. Germline lookup yields CDR1 SQVTM and CDR2 ANQGSEA. The CDR3 consists of 11 residues. The CDR3 DNA reads TGCAGCGTCCCGTACCAAGAGACCCAGTACTTC. Residues: CSVPYQETQYF. The full variable domain, its missing parts supplied by reference TRBV29-1 and TRBJ2-5, is SAVISQKPSRDICQRGTSLTIQCQVDSQVTMMFWYRQQPGQSLTLIATANQGSEATYESGFVIDKFPISRPNLTFSTLTVSNMSPEDSSIYLCSVPYQETQYFGPGTRLLVL.